This T cell receptor (beta chain) stems from a study of T-cell reconstitution after alpha-beta-depleted transplantation in children. During its preparation, the TCRbeta library received unique molecular identifiers. TCRdb reanalysed the PCR reads using MiXCR and keeps one entry per CDR3 protein. The sample lists about 250,000 distinct CDR3 sequences, 20% to 30% seen once, with around 4.8% in the top ten. Of note for this clonotype: Its matching antigen is unknown.

Study results and limitations: Among T cells one year after transplant, newly produced cells accounted for most counts and diversity. Alpha-beta T cells present about two months after transplant were reported to originate from several hundred expanded graft clones. Certain patients had high TCRbeta diversity at day 60, and it came from recipient T cells and thymic progenitors that survived.

This CDR3 has 15 residues. Germline V CDR1 and CDR2: MGHDK, SYGVNS. V lost 7 bases, J lost 0 bases, and 13 bases lay in between. J is TRBJ1-3 and V is TRBV25-1; perhaps TRBD1 as D (6 bases). Material: PBMCs, mostly from graft donor cells, obtained 360 days after TCRalphabeta/CD19-depleted stem cell transplant. The sequence was obtained from a female patient younger than 10 who had a stem cell transplant for congenital amegakaryocytic thrombocytopenia, so the T cells may come from the graft donor. CDR3 DNA sequence: TGTGCCAGCAAAGGGGGGGGAAACTCTGGAAACACCATATATTTT. It translates to CASKGGGNSGNTIYF.